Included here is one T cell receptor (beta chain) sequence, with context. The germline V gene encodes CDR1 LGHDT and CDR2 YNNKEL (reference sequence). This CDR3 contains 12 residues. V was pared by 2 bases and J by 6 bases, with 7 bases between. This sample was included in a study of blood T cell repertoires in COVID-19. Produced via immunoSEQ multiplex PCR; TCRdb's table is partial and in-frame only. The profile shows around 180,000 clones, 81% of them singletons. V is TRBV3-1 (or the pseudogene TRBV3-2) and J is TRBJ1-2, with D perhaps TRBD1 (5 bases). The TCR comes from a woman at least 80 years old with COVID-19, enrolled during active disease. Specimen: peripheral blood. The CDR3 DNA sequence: TGTGCCAGCAGCCAAAACAGGAATGGCTACACCTTC. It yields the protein CASSQNRNGYTF.